The 29 T cell receptor beta chains given below trace back to one sample, sequenced in a study of chemoradiotherapy in HPV16-positive cancers. The table came from immunoSEQ multiplex PCR; TCRdb's copy has only in-frame clones and leaves some out. The top ten hold approximately 2.7% of the sample, which has fewer than 30,000 clones, around 94% seen once. Sampling took place from a patient who underwent chemoradiotherapy. Receptor source: a human donor with HPV-associated anogenital cancer.

This clone was seen once. This chain joins TRBV28 and TRBJ1-2; D gene unclear. The CDR3 contains 13 residues. Germline lookup yields CDR1 MDHEN and CDR2 SYDVKM. The V end was cut by 3 bases, the J end by 9 bases, with 14 bases between. The CDR3 DNA sequence: TGTGCCAGCAGTTTCCCGGCTTCTGAAAGCTACACCTTC. Amino acid sequence: CASSFPASESYTF.

This clone was seen a single time. This chain joins TRBV7-2 and TRBJ2-7; no clear D gene. The CDR3 loop spans 13 amino acids. V was clipped by 4 bases and J by 5 bases, with 12 bases between them. Germline V gene sequence: CDR1 SGHTA, CDR2 FQGNSA. CDR3 coding DNA: TGTGCCAGCAGCTACGGCCCGGTCGACGAGCAGTACTTC. The encoded protein is CASSYGPVDEQYF.

This sequence joins TRBV10-2 and TRBJ2-7; 7 bases align to TRBD1. The V gene end was trimmed by 5 bases and the J gene end by 2 bases; junction bases not matched to a gene: 3. This CDR3 has 13 residues. CDR1 is WSHSY, CDR2 SAAADI, per germline. This chain's CDR3 is CASSRQGPYEQYF. The CDR3 coding sequence is TGCGCCAGCAGTAGACAGGGTCCCTACGAGCAGTACTTC.

This chain joins TRBV12-1 and TRBJ1-2; no check of the table's D call, TRBD1, against the DNA was made. TRBV12-1 is flagged as a pseudogene. CDR3 length equals 15 residues. CDR3 sequence: CASSHTPGVGSGYTF. The CDR3 bases are TGTGCCAGCAGCCACACACCAGGGGTCGGCTCTGGCTACACCTTC.

CDR3 bases: TGTGCCAGCAGTTCCGGGAGGACGCAGTATTTT. Amino acids: CASSSGRTQYF. The chain couples TRBV27 to TRBJ2-3, with 7 positions matching TRBD2. This CDR3 is built from 11 residues. V lost 4 bases to trimming and J lost 9 bases; unmatched junction nucleotides: 1. The germline V gene has CDR1 MNHEY and CDR2 SMNVEV (reference sequence).

This chain joins TRBV14 and TRBJ2-1, with 7 bases aligning to TRBD1. With 0 bases clipped from V and 0 bases from J, the junction kept 8 bases outside the gene matches. There are 18 residues in the CDR3. CDR1 SGHDN and CDR2 FVKESK come from the germline V gene. The chain's CDR3 is CASSQDPRQGPSYNEQFF. CDR3 DNA: TGTGCCAGCAGCCAAGATCCCAGACAGGGTCCCTCCTACAATGAGCAGTTCTTC.

The chain uses TRBV5-5 and TRBJ1-5; 7 nucleotides align to TRBD1. The V segment lost 1 base and the J segment 7 bases; nucleotides outside the gene matches: 5. Germline V lookup: CDR1 SGHKS, CDR2 YYEKEE (reference sequence). The CDR3 loop spans 14 amino acids. The CDR3 loop is CASSLWQGEQPQHF. The CDR3 nucleotides read TGTGCCAGCAGCTTGTGGCAGGGGGAACAGCCCCAGCATTTT.

V is TRBV19 and J is TRBJ2-1; D tentatively fits TRBD1 or TRBD2 (5 bases each). CDR1 is LNHDA, CDR2 SQIVND, per germline (reference sequence). The CDR3 is 15 amino acids. V was cut by 3 bases and J by 4 bases, with 13 bases left in between. CDR3 region: CASSIGGYSYNEQFF. The CDR3 DNA is TGTGCCAGTAGTATTGGGGGTTACTCTTACAATGAGCAGTTCTTC. The full variable domain, with the rest looked up from reference TRBV19 and TRBJ2-1, is DGGITQSPKYLFRKEGQNVTLSCEQNLNHDAMYWYRQDPGQGLRLIYYSQIVNDFQKGDIAEGYSVSREKKESFPLTVTSAQKNPTAFYLCASSIGGYSYNEQFFGPGTRLTVL.

This chain uses TRBV2 with TRBJ1-3; D unclear. CDR1 is SNHLY and CDR2 is FYNNEI in the germline V gene. This CDR3 comprises 14 residues. Between the trimmed V and J ends, which lost 6 bases and 0 bases, there was a span of 9 bases. The CDR3 coding sequence is TGTGCCAGCAGCTACATTCTCTCTGGAAACACCATATATTTT. This codes for CASSYILSGNTIYF.

The chain is built from TRBV5-1 and TRBJ2-5; 8 bases map to TRBD2. V was clipped by 0 bases and J by 3 bases; unmatched bases: 1. From germline, CDR1 is SGHRS and CDR2 YFSETQ. The CDR3 consists of 14 residues. For the CDR3, the DNA is TGCGCCAGCAGCTTGGGACTAGCGAAAGAGACCCAGTACTTC. It codes for CASSLGLAKETQYF.

The V call is TRBV5-1, the J call TRBJ1-3; TRBD1 matches 7 bases. In germline, CDR1 is SGHRS, CDR2 YFSETQ. V lost 2 bases, J lost 10 bases, and 9 bases stayed unmatched. The CDR3 has 14 amino acids. This CDR3 is CASSFGTGEITIYF. DNA for the CDR3: TGCGCCAGCAGCTTCGGCACAGGGGAGATAACCATATATTTT.

This chain connects TRBV27 to TRBJ2-7; 8 bases agree with TRBD2. This CDR3 has 15 residues. From germline, CDR1 is MNHEY and CDR2 SMNVEV (reference sequence). V lost 7 bases and J lost 0; bases outside the gene matches: 8. The CDR3 reads CASTLFAGGSYEQYF. The DNA for the CDR3 is TGTGCCAGCACCCTTTTCGCGGGAGGCTCCTACGAGCAGTACTTC.

The chain is built from TRBV28 and TRBJ1-6, with D uncertain. V lost 5 bases to trimming and J lost 7 bases, with 15 bases between them. Germline V lookup: CDR1 MDHEN, CDR2 SYDVKM. This CDR3 comprises 15 residues. The CDR3 here is CASSGGLGRNSPLHF. The DNA for the CDR3 is TGTGCCAGCAGTGGCGGCCTGGGTAGGAATTCACCCCTCCACTTT.

The V gene is TRBV6-6, the J gene TRBJ2-2; D is possibly TRBD2 (5 bases). Between the trimmed V and J ends, which lost 6 bases and 6 bases, there was a span of 14 bases. The CDR3 extends over 14 amino acids. Germline loops: CDR1 MNHNY, CDR2 SVGAGI (reference sequence). This CDR3 is CASRYRGSPGELFF. The CDR3 DNA follows: TGTGCCAGCAGATATCGGGGTTCGCCCGGGGAGCTGTTTTTT.

The genes are TRBV7-2 and TRBJ1-2; a possible D gene is TRBD1 (6 bases). The ends were cut back, 0 bases at V and 2 bases at J, with 10 bases in the middle. CDR1 is SGHTA and CDR2 is FQGNSA in the germline V gene. The CDR3 runs to 15 residues. The CDR3 sequence is CASSLAGGPNYGYTF. CDR3 bases: TGTGCCAGCAGCTTAGCAGGGGGACCAAACTATGGCTACACCTTC.

The rearrangement links TRBV19 to TRBJ2-2; perhaps TRBD2 as D (6 bases). The V and J ends lost 7 bases and 1 base respectively, with 16 bases between them. CDR3 length: 16 residues. Per the germline V gene, CDR1 is LNHDA and CDR2 is SQIVND (reference sequence). CDR3 region: CASTLSGGMNTGELFF. CDR3 DNA sequence: TGTGCCAGTACCCTTTCCGGGGGTATGAACACCGGGGAGCTGTTTTTT.

The V and J genes are TRBV5-6 and TRBJ1-5; D might be TRBD1 (5 bases). This CDR3 is 15 amino acids long. Trimming shortened V by 0 bases and J by 7 bases, and 14 bases separated the two germline ends. Germline V gene sequence: CDR1 SGHDT, CDR2 YYEEEE. This CDR3 is CASSLGGREDQPQHF. CDR3 sequence (DNA): TGTGCCAGCAGCTTGGGGGGCAGGGAGGACCAGCCCCAGCATTTT.

This chain connects TRBV30 to TRBJ1-1, with D possibly matching TRBD1 (6 bases). Between the trimmed V and J ends, which lost 3 bases and 2 bases, there was a span of 22 bases. Germline V gene data show CDR1 as GTSNPN and CDR2 as SVGIG (reference sequence). The CDR3 totals 17 residues. In DNA form, the CDR3 reads TGTGCCTGGAGATTAGACAGGACTTCGCGGGGCAACACTGAAGCTTTCTTT. Its protein is CAWRLDRTSRGNTEAFF. Variable domain in full (rest from reference TRBV30 and TRBJ1-1): SQTIHQWPATLVQPVGSPLSLECTVEGTSNPNLYWYRQAAGRGLQLLFYSVGIGQISSEVPQNLSASRPQDRQFILSSKKLLLSDSGFYLCAWRLDRTSRGNTEAFFGQGTRLTVV.

This rearrangement joins TRBV4-3 to TRBJ2-5; 9 nucleotides line up with TRBD2. Trimming took 5 bases from V and 2 from J; bases not matched to a gene: 6. This CDR3 contains 15 residues. Germline assignment: CDR1 LGHNA and CDR2 YSLEER. As DNA, the CDR3 is TGCGCCAGCAGCTCGGGACTAGCCAAGCAAGAGACCCAGTACTTC. Its protein is CASSSGLAKQETQYF.

The CDR3 reads CASSPTGSDGYTF. The CDR3 coding sequence is TGCGCCAGCAGCCCAACAGGGTCTGATGGCTACACCTTC. The chain links TRBV5-1 to TRBJ1-2; D is perhaps TRBD1 (6 bases). The CDR3 length is 13 residues. Germline CDR1 and CDR2: SGHRS and YFSETQ. V gave up 4 bases and J gave up 6 bases, with 13 bases separating them.

The gene calls are TRBV4-1 and TRBJ1-5; the D is unclear. The V and J ends lost 1 base and 2 bases respectively, with 9 bases between them. CDR1 and CDR2 (germline): MGHRA, YSYEKL. This CDR3 contains 15 residues. The CDR3 DNA is TGCGCCAGCAGCCAAGGGGTAATTGGCAATCAGCCCCAGCATTTT. Translated, it gives CASSQGVIGNQPQHF.

This rearrangement joins TRBV2 to TRBJ2-7, with a weak D call TRBD1 (6 bases). V lost 4 bases and J lost 4, with 8 bases in between. The CDR3 spans 12 residues. The germline gives CDR1 SNHLY, CDR2 FYNNEI. The CDR3 here is CASSVQGYEQYF. CDR3 DNA: TGTGCCAGCAGTGTACAGGGTTACGAGCAGTACTTC.

The chain recombines TRBV6-4 with TRBJ2-1; D is possibly TRBD2 (5 bases). This CDR3 has 18 residues. Per germline, CDR1 MRHNA and CDR2 SNTAGT. Deletions cut 0 bases from V and 5 bases from J, with 20 bases between. The CDR3: CASSDSKNPEGLNNEQFF. In DNA form, the CDR3 reads TGTGCCAGCAGTGACTCCAAAAATCCCGAGGGCCTCAACAATGAGCAGTTCTTC.

The J gene is TRBJ2-3, the V gene TRBV6-5; tentatively, D is TRBD1 (6 bases). Trimming took off 2 bases at V and 1 base at J, with 13 bases between the two ends. The CDR3 covers 16 residues. Germline values: CDR1 MNHEY, CDR2 SVGAGI. The CDR3 DNA sequence: TGTGCCAGCAGTTACCAGGGGTCGACTGGCACAGATACGCAGTATTTT. Translation: CASSYQGSTGTDTQYF.

This rearrangement joins TRBV6-6 to TRBJ1-4; 9 bases match TRBD1. The V gene end was trimmed by 4 bases and the J gene end by 4 bases; junction bases not matched to a gene: 4. Germline lookup yields CDR1 MNHNY and CDR2 SVGAGI (reference sequence). The CDR3 is 15 amino acids. CDR3 in amino acids: CASSSPGQGNEKLFF. In nucleotides, the CDR3 is TGTGCCAGCAGTTCGCCGGGACAGGGTAATGAAAAACTGTTTTTT.

The V and J genes are TRBV28 and TRBJ2-4; D is unclear. With 5 bases removed from V and 0 bases from J, the gap between germline ends came to 11 bases. The germline gives CDR1 MDHEN, CDR2 SYDVKM. The CDR3 is 15 amino acids. The CDR3 protein is CASSQAGVAKNIQYF. In DNA, the CDR3 is TGTGCCAGCAGTCAAGCTGGGGTAGCCAAAAACATTCAGTACTTC. Full variable domain (outside the CDR3, taken from reference TRBV28 and TRBJ2-4): DVKVTQSSRYLVKRTGEKVFLECVQDMDHENMFWYRQDPGLGLRLIYFSYDVKMKEKGDIPEGYSVSREKKERFSLILESASTNQTSMYLCASSQAGVAKNIQYFGAGTRLSVL.

The chain is built from TRBV29-1 and TRBJ2-7, with TRBD1 identical over 7 bases. CDR3 length: 13 residues. The V gene end was trimmed by 6 bases and the J gene end by 1 base; junction bases not matched to a gene: 6. Germline lookup yields CDR1 SQVTM and CDR2 ANQGSEA. CDR3: CSVRDRDSYEQYF. CDR3 sequence (DNA): TGCAGCGTCCGCGACAGGGATTCCTACGAGCAGTACTTC.

The rearrangement joins TRBV19 to TRBJ2-7; no firm D call. V dropped 7 bases and J dropped 2 bases, with 12 bases sitting between them. Germline V gives CDR1 LNHDA, CDR2 SQIVND (reference sequence). This CDR3 region has 13 residues. CDR3 sequence reads: CASINTDTYEQYF. The CDR3 DNA is TGTGCCAGTATTAACACGGATACCTACGAGCAGTACTTC.

The chain couples TRBV18 to TRBJ2-7; perhaps TRBD1 as D (6 bases). The CDR3 sequence is 15 residues long. Germline V CDR1 and CDR2: KGHSH, LQKENI. The V end was cut by 1 base, the J end by 6 bases, with 16 bases between. The CDR3 bases are TGTGCCAGCTCACCACTGGACAGCCCCCTTGGCGAGCAGTACTTC. Translation: CASSPLDSPLGEQYF.